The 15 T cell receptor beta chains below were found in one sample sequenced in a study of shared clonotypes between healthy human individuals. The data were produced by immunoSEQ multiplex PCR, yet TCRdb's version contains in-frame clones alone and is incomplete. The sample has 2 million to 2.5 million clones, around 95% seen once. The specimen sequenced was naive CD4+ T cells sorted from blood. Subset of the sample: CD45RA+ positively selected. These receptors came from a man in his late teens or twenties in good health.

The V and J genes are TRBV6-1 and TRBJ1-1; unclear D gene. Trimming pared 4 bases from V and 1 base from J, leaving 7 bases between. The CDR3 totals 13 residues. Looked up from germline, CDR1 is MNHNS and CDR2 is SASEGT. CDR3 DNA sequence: TGTGCCAGCAGTGGAGACAAGAACACTGAAGCTTTCTTT. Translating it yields CASSGDKNTEAFF.

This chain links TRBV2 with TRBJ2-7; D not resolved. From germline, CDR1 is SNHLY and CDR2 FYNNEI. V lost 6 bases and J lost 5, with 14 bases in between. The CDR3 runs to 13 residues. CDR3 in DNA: TGTGCCAGCAGGGCCGACGGGTTCGACGAGCAGTACTTC. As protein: CASRADGFDEQYF.

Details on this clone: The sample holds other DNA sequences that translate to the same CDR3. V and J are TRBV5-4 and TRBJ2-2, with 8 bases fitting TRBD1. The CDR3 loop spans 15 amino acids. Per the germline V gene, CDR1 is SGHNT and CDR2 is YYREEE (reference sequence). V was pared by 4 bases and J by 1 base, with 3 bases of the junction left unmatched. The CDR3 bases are TGTGCCAGCAGCCCCGGACAGGGGAACACCGGGGAGCTGTTTTTT. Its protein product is CASSPGQGNTGELFF.

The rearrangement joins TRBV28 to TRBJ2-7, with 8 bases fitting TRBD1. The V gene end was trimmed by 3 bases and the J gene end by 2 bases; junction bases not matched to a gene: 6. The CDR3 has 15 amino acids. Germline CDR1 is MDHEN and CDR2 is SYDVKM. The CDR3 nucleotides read TGTGCCAGCAGTTTTCAGGGGGCTAGGACCTACGAGCAGTACTTC. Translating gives CASSFQGARTYEQYF. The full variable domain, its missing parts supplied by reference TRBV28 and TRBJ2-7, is DVKVTQSSRYLVKRTGEKVFLECVQDMDHENMFWYRQDPGLGLRLIYFSYDVKMKEKGDIPEGYSVSREKKERFSLILESASTNQTSMYLCASSFQGARTYEQYFGPGTRLTVT.

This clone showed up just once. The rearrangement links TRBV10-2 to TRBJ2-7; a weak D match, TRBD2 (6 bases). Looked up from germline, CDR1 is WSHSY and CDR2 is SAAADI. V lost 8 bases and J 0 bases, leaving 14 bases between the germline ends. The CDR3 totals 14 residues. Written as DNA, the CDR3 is TGCGCCAGCTCTATCGGGACTTCCTCCTACGAGCAGTACTTC. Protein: CASSIGTSSYEQYF.

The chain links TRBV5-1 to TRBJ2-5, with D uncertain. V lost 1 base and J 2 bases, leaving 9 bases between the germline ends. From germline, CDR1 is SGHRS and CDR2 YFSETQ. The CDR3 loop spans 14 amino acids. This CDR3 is CASSLPGSQETQYF. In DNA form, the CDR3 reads TGCGCCAGCAGCTTGCCCGGATCTCAAGAGACCCAGTACTTC.

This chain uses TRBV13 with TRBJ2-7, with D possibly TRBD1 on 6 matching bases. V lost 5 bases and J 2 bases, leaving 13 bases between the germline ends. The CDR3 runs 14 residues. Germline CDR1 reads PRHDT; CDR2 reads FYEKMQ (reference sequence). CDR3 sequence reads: CASSRNGQTYEQYF. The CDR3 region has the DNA TGTGCCAGCAGCCGTAACGGACAGACCTACGAGCAGTACTTC.

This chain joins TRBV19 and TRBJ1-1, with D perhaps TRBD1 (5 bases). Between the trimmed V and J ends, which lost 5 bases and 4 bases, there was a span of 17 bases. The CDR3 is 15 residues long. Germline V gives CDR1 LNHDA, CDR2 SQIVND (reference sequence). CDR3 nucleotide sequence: TGTGCCAGTAGTTTATTGGGGGTTGGGGCCACTGAAGCTTTCTTT. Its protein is CASSLLGVGATEAFF.

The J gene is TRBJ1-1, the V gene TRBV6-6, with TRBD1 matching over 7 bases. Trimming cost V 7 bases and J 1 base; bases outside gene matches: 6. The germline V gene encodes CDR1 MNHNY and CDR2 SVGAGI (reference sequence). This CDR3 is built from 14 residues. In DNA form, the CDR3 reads TGTGCCAGCACCTCACAGGGGTGGAACACTGAAGCTTTCTTT. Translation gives CASTSQGWNTEAFF.

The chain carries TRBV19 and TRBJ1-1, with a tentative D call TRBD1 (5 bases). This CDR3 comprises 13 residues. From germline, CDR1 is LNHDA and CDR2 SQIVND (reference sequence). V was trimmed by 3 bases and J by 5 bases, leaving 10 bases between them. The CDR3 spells CASSMGQGTEAFF. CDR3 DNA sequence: TGTGCCAGTAGTATGGGGCAGGGAACTGAAGCTTTCTTT.

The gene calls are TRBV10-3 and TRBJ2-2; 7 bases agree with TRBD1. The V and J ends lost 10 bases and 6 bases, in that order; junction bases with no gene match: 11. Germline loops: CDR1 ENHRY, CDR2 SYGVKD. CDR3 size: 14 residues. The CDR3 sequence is CATRIDRAAGELFF. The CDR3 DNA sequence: TGTGCCACCCGAATCGACAGGGCCGCCGGGGAGCTGTTTTTT.

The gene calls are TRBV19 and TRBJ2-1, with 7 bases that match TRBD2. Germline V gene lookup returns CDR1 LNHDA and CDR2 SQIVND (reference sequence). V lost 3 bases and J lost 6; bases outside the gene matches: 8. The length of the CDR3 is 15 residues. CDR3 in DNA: TGTGCCAGTAGTATCGGGGCGGGAGAGGGCAATGAGCAGTTCTTC. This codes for CASSIGAGEGNEQFF.

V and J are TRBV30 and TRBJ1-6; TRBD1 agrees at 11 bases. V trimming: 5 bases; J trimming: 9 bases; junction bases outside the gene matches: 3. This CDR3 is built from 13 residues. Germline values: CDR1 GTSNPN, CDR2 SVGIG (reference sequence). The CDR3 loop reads CAWDGQGASPLHF. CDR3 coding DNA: TGTGCCTGGGACGGACAGGGGGCTTCACCCCTCCACTTT.

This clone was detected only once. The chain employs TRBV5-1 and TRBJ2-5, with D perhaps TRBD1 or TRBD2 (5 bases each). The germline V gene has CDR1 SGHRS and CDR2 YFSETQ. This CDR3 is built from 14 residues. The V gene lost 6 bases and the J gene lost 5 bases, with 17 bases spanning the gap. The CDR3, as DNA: TGCGCCAGCATGGCAAGCGGTCCAGGGGAGACCCAGTACTTC. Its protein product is CASMASGPGETQYF.

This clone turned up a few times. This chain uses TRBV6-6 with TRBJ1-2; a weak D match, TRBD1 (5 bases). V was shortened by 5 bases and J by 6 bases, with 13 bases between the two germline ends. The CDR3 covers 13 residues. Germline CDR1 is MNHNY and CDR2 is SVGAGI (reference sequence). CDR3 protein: CASSRQLSDGYTF. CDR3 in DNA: TGTGCCAGCAGTCGACAGCTTTCAGATGGCTACACCTTC.